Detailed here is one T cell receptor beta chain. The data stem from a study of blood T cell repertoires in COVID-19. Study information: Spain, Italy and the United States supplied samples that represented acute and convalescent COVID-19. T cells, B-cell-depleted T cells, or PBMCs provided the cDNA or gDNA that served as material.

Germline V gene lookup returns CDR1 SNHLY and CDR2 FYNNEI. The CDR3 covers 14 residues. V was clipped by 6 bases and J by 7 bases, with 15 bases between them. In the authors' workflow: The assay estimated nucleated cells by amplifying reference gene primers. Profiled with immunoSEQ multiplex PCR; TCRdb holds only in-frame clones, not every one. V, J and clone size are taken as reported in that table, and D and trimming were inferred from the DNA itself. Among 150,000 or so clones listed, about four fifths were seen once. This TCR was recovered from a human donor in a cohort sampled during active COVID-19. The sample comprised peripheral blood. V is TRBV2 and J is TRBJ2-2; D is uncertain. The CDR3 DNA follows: TGTGCCAGCAGACGGCTAGTTATGGACGGGGAGCTGTTTTTT. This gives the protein CASRRLVMDGELFF.